A single sample is the source of the 8 T cell receptor beta chains below, sequenced in a study of blood T cell repertoires in COVID-19. Profiled with immunoSEQ multiplex PCR; TCRdb holds only in-frame clones, not every one. The sample consists of around 220,000 clones, 75% to 85% of them appearing once. The sample was peripheral blood. The receptors here all came from a woman aged 80 or older with COVID-19, enrolled during active disease.

V is TRBV7-2 and J is TRBJ2-1; 10 bases fit TRBD2. Germline CDR1 reads SGHTA; CDR2 reads FQGNSA. V trimming: 1 base; J trimming: 7 bases; junction bases outside the gene matches: 4. This CDR3 spans 15 amino acids. The CDR3 DNA reads as TGTGCCAGCAGCTTAGGGGCTAGCGGGAGTAATGAGCAGTTCTTC. Translating gives CASSLGASGSNEQFF.

V gene TRBV7-2 combines with J gene TRBJ2-5; possibly TRBD2 for D (5 bases). The CDR3 length is 15 residues. CDR1 SGHTA and CDR2 FQGNSA come from the germline V gene. Trimming shortened V by 2 bases and J by 1 base, and 11 bases separated the two germline ends. CDR3: CASSLLPGVQETQYF. The CDR3 DNA reads TGTGCCAGCAGCTTATTGCCCGGGGTCCAAGAGACCCAGTACTTC.

This clone appeared a few times. The chain has TRBV29-1 and TRBJ2-3, with D unclear. V was clipped by 4 bases and J by 2 bases, with 13 bases between them. There are 14 residues in the CDR3. Germline CDR1 is SQVTM and CDR2 is ANQGSEA. CDR3 loop: CSVGRYRNTDTQYF. The CDR3 region has the DNA TGCAGCGTTGGCCGGTACAGAAACACAGATACGCAGTATTTT.

J is TRBJ1-1 and V is TRBV4-2; 7 bases are shared with TRBD1. Germline CDR1 reads LGHNA; CDR2 reads YNFKEQ. J gave up 1 base and V 7 bases, and 3 bases lay outside the gene matches. The CDR3 has 13 residues. CDR3: CASKRTGNTEAFF. CDR3 nucleotide sequence: TGTGCCAGCAAAAGGACAGGGAACACTGAAGCTTTCTTT.

The gene calls are TRBV30 and TRBJ2-3; D remains ambiguous. V was cut by 5 bases and J by 4 bases, with 7 bases left in between. Germline-derived CDR1 and CDR2 are GTSNPN and SVGIG (reference sequence). CDR3 size: 11 residues. This CDR3 reads CAWRLADTQYF. The CDR3 region has the DNA TGTGCCTGGCGGCTAGCAGATACGCAGTATTTT.

Only one count was recorded for this clone. V gene TRBV18 combines with J gene TRBJ2-5; no firm D call. Germline-derived CDR1 and CDR2 are KGHSH and LQKENI. The CDR3 totals 13 residues. Trimming took 3 bases from V and 2 from J, leaving 7 bases between them. CDR3 sequence reads: CASSPGRQETQYF. In nucleotides, the CDR3 is TGTGCCAGCTCACCGGGCCGTCAAGAGACCCAGTACTTC.

This clone was observed once. The J gene is TRBJ1-2, the V gene TRBV19, with D possibly being TRBD1 (5 bases). Trimming pared 3 bases from V and 4 bases from J, leaving 15 bases between. The CDR3 extends over 15 amino acids. CDR1 and CDR2 (germline): LNHDA, SQIVND (reference sequence). CDR3 amino acids: CASSIRRDGLYGYTF. CDR3 in DNA: TGTGCCAGTAGTATTAGGCGGGACGGCCTCTATGGCTACACCTTC.

The V and J genes are TRBV6-6 and TRBJ2-7, with 11 nucleotides matching TRBD1. This CDR3 has 15 residues. The germline V gene has CDR1 MNHNY and CDR2 SVGAGI (reference sequence). The V segment lost 5 bases and the J segment 2 bases; nucleotides outside the gene matches: 5. The CDR3: CASSQPGQGAYEQYF. DNA of the CDR3: TGTGCCAGCAGTCAACCGGGACAGGGGGCCTACGAGCAGTACTTC.